This T cell receptor beta chain was obtained from a study of CD8 T cells in Susac syndrome. An amount of RNA that ranged from roughly 0.5 to 1 ug was reverse transcribed with random hexamers. The CDR3 of TCR beta was amplified by immunoSEQ multiplex PCR across 54 Vbeta and 13 Jbeta. Via MiXCR, TCRdb re-called the immunoSEQ multiplex PCR reads, giving one row per CDR3 protein. The data hold around 200,000 distinct CDR3 sequences, with 85% to 95% observed a single time. V was pared by 6 bases and J by 8 bases, with 13 bases between. Germline V gene data show CDR1 as MNHEY and CDR2 as SMNVEV (reference sequence). The CDR3 totals 13 residues.

The sequenced sample was CD4+ T cells from PBMCs. This TCR derives from a human donor with Susac syndrome. This rearrangement joins TRBV27 to TRBJ2-2, with D perhaps matching TRBD1 (6 bases). CDR3 sequence reads: CASRDQGYGELFF. The DNA of the CDR3 is TGTGCCAGCAGGGATCAGGGGTATGGGGAGCTGTTTTTT.